The entry that follows covers one T cell receptor (beta chain) sequence. Its antigen remains unidentified. The record originates from a study of T cell repertoires in cytomegalovirus infection. Study background: The authors used CMV epitopes that were HLA-C-restricted (recently identified) and HLA-B-restricted (well studied).

Study observations and caveats: HLA-C-restricted, CMV-specific TCR beta clonotypes were dominant ex vivo.

In TCRdb, the reads were re-called with MiXCR into one record per CDR3 protein. The data show about 480,000 distinct CDR3 sequences, roughly a third seen once. Here the sequenced sample was cultured PBMCs, taken from culture after CMV antigen stimulation. This sequence was found in a human donor in good health (CMV status not recorded). Some clones in this sample may be carry-over from other donors' samples.

The CDR3 here is CASSTSSGPYNEQFF. In DNA, the CDR3 is TGTGCCAGCAGTACCTCTAGCGGGCCCTACAATGAGCAGTTCTTC. The chain employs TRBV6-1 and TRBJ2-1; 8 bases align to TRBD2. Germline values: CDR1 MNHNS, CDR2 SASEGT. The junction had 5 bases not matched to a gene; V was cut back by 5 bases and J by 2 bases. The CDR3 sequence is 15 residues long.